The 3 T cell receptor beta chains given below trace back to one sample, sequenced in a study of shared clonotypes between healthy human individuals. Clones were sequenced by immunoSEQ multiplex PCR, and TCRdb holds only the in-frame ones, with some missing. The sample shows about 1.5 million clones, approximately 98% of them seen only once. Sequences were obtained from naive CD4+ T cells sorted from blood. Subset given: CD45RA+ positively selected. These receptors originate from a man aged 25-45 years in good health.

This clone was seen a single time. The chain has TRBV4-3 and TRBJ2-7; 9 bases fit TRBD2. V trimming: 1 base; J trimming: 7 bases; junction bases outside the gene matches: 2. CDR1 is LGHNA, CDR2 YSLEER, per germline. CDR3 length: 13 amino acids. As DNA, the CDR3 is TGCGCCAGCAGCCAAGGACTAGCGGTTGAGCAGTACTTC. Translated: CASSQGLAVEQYF.

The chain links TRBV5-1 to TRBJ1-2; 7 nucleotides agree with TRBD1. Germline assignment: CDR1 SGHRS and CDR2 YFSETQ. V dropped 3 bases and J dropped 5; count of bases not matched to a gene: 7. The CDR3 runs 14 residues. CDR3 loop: CASSSGQEDYGYTF. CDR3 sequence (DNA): TGCGCCAGCAGCTCCGGACAGGAAGATTATGGCTACACCTTC. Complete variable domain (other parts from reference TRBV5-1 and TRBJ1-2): KAGVTQTPRYLIKTRGQQVTLSCSPISGHRSVSWYQQTPGQGLQFLFEYFSETQRNKGNFPGRFSGRQFSNSRSEMNVSTLELGDSALYLCASSSGQEDYGYTFGSGTRLTVV.

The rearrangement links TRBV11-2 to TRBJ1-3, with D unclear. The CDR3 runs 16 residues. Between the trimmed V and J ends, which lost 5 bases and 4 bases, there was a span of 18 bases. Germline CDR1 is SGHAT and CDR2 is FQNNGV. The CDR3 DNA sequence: TGTGCCAGCAGCAGCACGAGGACGGCCCGGGGAAACACCATATATTTT. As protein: CASSSTRTARGNTIYF.